This T cell receptor beta chain was captured in a study of OX40 agonist ivuxolimab in advanced cancers. Overall study findings and caveats: In CD8+ T cells, expanded clones were on average more numerous than in CD4+.

A remark on this clone: The antigen is not known.

Assay used: immunoSEQ multiplex PCR; TCRdb lists only in-frame clones, some missing. The data show roughly 64,000 clones, around 91% seen once. CDR3 length equals 16 residues. V shed 5 bases, J shed 7 bases, and the junction held 17 bases outside the gene matches. Per the germline V gene, CDR1 is MNHEY and CDR2 is SMNVEV (reference sequence). The source material was CD4+ or CD8+ T cells sorted from blood, sampled in a trial of the OX40 agonist ivuxolimab. This receptor was identified in an adult with an advanced solid tumor such as melanoma, head and neck, liver or kidney cancer. The chain recombines TRBV27 with TRBJ2-7; 7 positions match TRBD2. The CDR3 region has the DNA TGTGCCAGCAGTACGACGGACACCACGTACGGGGGGGAGCAGTACTTC. Protein product: CASSTTDTTYGGEQYF.